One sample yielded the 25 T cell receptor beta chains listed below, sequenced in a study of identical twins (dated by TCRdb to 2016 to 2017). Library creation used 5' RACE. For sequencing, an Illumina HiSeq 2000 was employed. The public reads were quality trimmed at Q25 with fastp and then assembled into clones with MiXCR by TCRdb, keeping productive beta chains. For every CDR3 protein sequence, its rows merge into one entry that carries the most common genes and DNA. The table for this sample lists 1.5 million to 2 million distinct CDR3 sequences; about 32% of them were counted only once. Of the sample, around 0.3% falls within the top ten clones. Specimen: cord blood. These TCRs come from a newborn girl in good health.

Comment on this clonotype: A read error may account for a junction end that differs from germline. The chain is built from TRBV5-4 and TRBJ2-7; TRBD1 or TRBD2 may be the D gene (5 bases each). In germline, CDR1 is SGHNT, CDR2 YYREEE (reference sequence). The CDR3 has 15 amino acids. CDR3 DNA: TGTGCCAGCAGCTTGGGAGGGACCCTCTCCTACGAGCACTACTTC. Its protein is CASSLGGTLSYEHYF.

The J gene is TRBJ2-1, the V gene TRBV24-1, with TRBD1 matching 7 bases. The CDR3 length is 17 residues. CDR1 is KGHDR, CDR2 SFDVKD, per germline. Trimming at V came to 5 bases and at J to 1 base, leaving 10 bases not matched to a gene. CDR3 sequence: CATSGRGSRYSYNEQFF. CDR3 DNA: TGTGCCACCAGTGGCAGGGGGTCAAGATATTCCTACAATGAGCAGTTCTTC.

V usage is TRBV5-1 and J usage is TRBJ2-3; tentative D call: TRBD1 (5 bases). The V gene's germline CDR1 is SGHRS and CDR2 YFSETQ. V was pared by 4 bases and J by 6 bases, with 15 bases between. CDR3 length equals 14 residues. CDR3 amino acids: CASSTITRADTQYF. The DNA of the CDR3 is TGCGCCAGCAGCACCATCACCAGGGCCGATACGCAGTATTTT.

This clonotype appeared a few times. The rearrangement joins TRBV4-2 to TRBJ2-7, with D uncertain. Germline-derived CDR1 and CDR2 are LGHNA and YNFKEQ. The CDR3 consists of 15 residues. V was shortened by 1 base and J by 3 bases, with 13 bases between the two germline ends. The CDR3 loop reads CASSQVAAPLYEQYF. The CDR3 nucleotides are TGTGCCAGCAGCCAAGTCGCGGCCCCCCTCTACGAGCAGTACTTC.

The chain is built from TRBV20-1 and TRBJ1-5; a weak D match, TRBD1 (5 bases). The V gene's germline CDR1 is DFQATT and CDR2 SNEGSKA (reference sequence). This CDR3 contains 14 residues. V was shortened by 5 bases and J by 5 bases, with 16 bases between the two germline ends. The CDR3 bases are TGCAGTGCTGGTCAAGGGGATGCTCATCAGCCCCAGCATTTT. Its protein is CSAGQGDAHQPQHF.

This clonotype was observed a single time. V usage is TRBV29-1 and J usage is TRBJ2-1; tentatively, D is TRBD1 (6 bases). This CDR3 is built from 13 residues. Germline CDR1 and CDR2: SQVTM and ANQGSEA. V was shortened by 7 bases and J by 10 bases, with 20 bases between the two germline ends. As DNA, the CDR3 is TGCAGCGGAAGCTGGGGCAGGGGCTACGAGCAGTTCTTC. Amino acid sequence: CSGSWGRGYEQFF.

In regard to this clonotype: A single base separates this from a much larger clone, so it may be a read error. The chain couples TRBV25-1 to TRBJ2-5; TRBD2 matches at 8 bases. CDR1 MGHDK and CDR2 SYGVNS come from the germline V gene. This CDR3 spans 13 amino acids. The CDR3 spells CAGSELAEETQYF. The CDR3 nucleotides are TGTGCCGGCAGTGAACTAGCGGAAGAGACCCAGTACTTC. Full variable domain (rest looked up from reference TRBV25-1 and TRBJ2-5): EADIYQTPRYLVIGTGKKITLECSQTMGHDKMYWYQQDPGMELHLIHYSYGVNSTEKGDLSSESTVSRIRTEHFPLTLESARPSHTSQYLCAGSELAEETQYFGPGTRLLVL.

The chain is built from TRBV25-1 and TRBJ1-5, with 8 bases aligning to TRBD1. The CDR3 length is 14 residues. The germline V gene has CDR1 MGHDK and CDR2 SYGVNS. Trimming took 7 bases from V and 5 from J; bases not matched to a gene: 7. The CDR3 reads CASTDRGRDQPQHF. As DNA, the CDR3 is TGTGCCAGCACCGACAGGGGACGGGATCAGCCCCAGCATTTT. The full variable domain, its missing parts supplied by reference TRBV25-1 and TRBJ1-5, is EADIYQTPRYLVIGTGKKITLECSQTMGHDKMYWYQQDPGMELHLIHYSYGVNSTEKGDLSSESTVSRIRTEHFPLTLESARPSHTSQYLCASTDRGRDQPQHFGDGTRLSIL.

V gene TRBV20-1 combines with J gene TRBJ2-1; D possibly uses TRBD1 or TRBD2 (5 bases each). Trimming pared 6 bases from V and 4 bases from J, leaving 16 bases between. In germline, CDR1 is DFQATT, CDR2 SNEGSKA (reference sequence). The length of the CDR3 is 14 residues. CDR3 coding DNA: TGCAGTGCCCGATGGGGAGAGGGGTACAATGAGCAGTTCTTC. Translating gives CSARWGEGYNEQFF.

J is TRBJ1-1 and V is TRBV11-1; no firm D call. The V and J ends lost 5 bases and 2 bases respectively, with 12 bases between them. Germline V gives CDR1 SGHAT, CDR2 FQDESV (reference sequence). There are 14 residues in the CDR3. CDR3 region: CASSQGRYNTEAFF. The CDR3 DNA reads TGTGCCAGCAGCCAAGGACGGTATAACACTGAAGCTTTCTTT.

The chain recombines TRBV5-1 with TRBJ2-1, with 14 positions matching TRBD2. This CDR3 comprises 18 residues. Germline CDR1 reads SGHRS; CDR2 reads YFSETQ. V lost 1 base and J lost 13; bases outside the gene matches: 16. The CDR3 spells CASSLPTSGRADQETQFF. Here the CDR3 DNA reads TGCGCCAGCAGCTTGCCGACTAGCGGGAGGGCCGACCAAGAGACCCAGTTCTTC.

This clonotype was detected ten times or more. CDR3 region: CASSARGNTEAFF. CDR3 bases: TGTGCCAGCAGTGCCCGAGGGAACACTGAAGCTTTCTTT. V and J are TRBV2 and TRBJ1-1; D not certain. Germline loops: CDR1 SNHLY, CDR2 FYNNEI. Trimming removed 4 bases from V and 1 base from J, with 7 bases in between. The CDR3 has 13 residues.

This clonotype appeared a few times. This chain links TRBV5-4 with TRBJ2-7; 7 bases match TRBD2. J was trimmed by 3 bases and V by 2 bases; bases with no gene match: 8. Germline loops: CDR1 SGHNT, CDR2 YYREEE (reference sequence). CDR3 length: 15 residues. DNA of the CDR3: TGTGCCAGCAGCTTTAACGGGAGGACGGTCTACGAGCAGTACTTC. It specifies CASSFNGRTVYEQYF.

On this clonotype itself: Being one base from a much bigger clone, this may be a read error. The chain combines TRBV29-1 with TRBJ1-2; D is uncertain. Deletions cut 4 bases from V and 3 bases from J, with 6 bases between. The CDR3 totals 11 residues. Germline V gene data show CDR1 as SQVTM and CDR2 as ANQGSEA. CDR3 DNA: TGCAGCGTTGTGCGAGACTATGGCTACACCTTC. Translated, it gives CSVVRDYGYTF.

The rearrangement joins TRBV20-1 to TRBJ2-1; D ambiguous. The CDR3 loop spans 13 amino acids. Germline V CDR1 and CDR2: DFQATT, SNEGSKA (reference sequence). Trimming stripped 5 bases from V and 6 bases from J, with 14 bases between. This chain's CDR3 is CSACTTLLNEQFF. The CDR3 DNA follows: TGCAGTGCTTGTACGACTTTGCTCAATGAGCAGTTCTTC.

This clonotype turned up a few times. CDR3 DNA: TGTGCCATCGGGACAGGGCACAATGAGCAGTTCTTC. Its translation: CAIGTGHNEQFF. The chain has TRBV10-3 and TRBJ2-1, with TRBD1 matching over 9 bases. This CDR3 contains 12 residues. The germline gives CDR1 ENHRY, CDR2 SYGVKD. V trimming: 8 bases; J trimming: 5 bases; junction bases outside the gene matches: 1.

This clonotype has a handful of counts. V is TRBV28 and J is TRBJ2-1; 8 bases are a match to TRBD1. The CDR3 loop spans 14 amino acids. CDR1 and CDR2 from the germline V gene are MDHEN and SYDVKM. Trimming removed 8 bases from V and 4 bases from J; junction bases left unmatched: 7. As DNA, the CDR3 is TGTGCCAGCTTCCCAGGGGGCGCTTACAATGAGCAGTTCTTC. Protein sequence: CASFPGGAYNEQFF. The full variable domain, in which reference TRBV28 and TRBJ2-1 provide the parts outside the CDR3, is DVKVTQSSRYLVKRTGEKVFLECVQDMDHENMFWYRQDPGLGLRLIYFSYDVKMKEKGDIPEGYSVSREKKERFSLILESASTNQTSMYLCASFPGGAYNEQFFGPGTRLTVL.

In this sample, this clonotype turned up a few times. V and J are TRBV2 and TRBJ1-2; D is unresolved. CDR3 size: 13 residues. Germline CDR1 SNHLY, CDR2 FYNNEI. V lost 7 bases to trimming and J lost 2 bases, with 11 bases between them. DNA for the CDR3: TGTGCCAGCACGTCAGGAGACAACTATGGCTACACCTTC. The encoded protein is CASTSGDNYGYTF.

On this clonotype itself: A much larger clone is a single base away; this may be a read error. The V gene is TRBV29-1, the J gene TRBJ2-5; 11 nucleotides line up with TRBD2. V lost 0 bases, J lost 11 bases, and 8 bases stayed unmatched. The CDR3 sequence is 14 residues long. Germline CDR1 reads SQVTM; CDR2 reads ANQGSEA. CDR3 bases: TGCAGCGTTGAAGATAGCGGGAGGGCCAATGAGCAGTACTTC. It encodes CSVEDSGRANEQYF. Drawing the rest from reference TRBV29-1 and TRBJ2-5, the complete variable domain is SAVISQKPSRDICQRGTSLTIQCQVDSQVTMMFWYRQQPGQSLTLIATANQGSEATYESGFVIDKFPISRPNLTFSTLTVSNMSPEDSSIYLCSVEDSGRANEQYFGPGTRLLVL.

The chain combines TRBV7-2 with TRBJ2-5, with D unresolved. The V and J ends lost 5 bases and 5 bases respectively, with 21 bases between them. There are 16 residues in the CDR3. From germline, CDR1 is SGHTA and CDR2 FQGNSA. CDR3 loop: CASSPWGSLVRETQYF. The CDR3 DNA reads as TGTGCCAGCAGCCCTTGGGGTTCTCTCGTCCGGGAGACCCAGTACTTC.

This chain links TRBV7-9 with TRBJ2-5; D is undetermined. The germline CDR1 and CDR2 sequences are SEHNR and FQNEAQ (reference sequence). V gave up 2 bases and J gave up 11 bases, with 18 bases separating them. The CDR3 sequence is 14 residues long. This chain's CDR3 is CASSLSVGNNEQYF. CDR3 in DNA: TGTGCCAGCAGCTTATCGGTTGGAAACAATGAGCAGTACTTC.

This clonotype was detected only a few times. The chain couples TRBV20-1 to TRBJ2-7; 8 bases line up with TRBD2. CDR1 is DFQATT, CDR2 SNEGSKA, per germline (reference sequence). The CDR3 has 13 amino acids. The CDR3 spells CTAGGYSSYEQYF. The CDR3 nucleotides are TGCACCGCGGGGGGTTATTCCTCCTACGAGCAGTACTTC.

The CDR3 DNA reads as TGTGCCAGCAGCCAAGGCGGGACTAGATACAATGAGCAGTTCTTC. It translates to CASSQGGTRYNEQFF. The genes are TRBV7-9 and TRBJ2-1; 8 nucleotides line up with TRBD2. This CDR3 region has 15 residues. The J segment lost 4 bases and the V segment lost 5 bases, leaving 7 bases of the junction unmatched. CDR1 SEHNR and CDR2 FQNEAQ come from the germline V gene (reference sequence).

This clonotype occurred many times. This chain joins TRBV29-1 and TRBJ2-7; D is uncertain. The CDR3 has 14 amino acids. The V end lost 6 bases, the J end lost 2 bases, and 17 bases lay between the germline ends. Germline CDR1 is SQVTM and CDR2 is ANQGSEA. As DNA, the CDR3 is TGCAGCGTCAAAGGGAACAGAGACGCCTACGAGCAGTACTTC. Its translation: CSVKGNRDAYEQYF.

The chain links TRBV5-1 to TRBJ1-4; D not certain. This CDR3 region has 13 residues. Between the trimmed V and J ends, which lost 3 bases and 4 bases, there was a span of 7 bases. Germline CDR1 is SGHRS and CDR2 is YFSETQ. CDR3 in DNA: TGCGCCAGCAGCTCGGACTTTAATGAAAAACTGTTTTTT. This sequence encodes CASSSDFNEKLFF.